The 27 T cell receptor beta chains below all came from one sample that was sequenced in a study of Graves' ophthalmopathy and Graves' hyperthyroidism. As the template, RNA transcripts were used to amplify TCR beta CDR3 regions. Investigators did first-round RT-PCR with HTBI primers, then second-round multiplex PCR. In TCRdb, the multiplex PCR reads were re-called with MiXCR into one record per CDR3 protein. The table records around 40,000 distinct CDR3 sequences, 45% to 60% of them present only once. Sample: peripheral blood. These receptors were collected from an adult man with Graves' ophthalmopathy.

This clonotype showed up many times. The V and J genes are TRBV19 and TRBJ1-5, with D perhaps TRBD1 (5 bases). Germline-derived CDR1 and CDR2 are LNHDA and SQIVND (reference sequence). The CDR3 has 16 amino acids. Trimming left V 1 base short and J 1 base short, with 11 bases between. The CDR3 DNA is TGTGCCAGTAGTATAGGGGCAGGGAAGAGCAATCAGCCCCAGCATTTT. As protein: CASSIGAGKSNQPQHF.

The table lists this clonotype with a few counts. DNA for the CDR3: TGTGCCAGCAGTGAAGGACTAGCGGGGGGGCGGGACACAGATACGCAGTATTTT. Its translation is CASSEGLAGGRDTDTQYF. The chain recombines TRBV6-1 with TRBJ2-3; 14 nucleotides agree with TRBD2. The trim removed 1 base at V and 2 bases at J, leaving 5 bases unmatched. The CDR3 spans 18 residues. Germline V gives CDR1 MNHNS, CDR2 SASEGT.

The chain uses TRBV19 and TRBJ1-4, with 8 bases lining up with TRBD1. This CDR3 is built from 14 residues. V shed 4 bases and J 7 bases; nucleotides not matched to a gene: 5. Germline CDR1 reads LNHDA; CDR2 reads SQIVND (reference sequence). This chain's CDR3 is CASSTDRGTEKLFF. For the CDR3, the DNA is TGTGCCAGTAGTACCGACAGGGGCACTGAAAAACTGTTTTTT.

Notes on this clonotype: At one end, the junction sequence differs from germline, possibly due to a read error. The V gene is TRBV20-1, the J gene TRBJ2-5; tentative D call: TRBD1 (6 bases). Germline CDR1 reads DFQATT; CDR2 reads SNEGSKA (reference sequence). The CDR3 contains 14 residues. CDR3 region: CGARVEGGQETQYF. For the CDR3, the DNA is TGCGGTGCTAGAGTAGAAGGGGGCCAAGAGACCCAGTACTTC.

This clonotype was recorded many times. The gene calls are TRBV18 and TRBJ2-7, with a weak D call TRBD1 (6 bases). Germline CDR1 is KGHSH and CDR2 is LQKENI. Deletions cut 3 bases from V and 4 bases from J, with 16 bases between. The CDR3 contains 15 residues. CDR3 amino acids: CASSPSPGEWYEQYF. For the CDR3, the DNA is TGTGCCAGCTCACCCTCCCCAGGGGAGTGGTACGAGCAGTACTTC.

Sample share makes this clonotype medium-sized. The CDR3 coding sequence is TGTGCCAGCCTGGACAGCTCCTACGAGCAGTACTTC. Translation gives CASLDSSYEQYF. The J gene is TRBJ2-7, the V gene TRBV2; D may be TRBD1 (6 bases). Trimming removed 8 bases from V and 0 bases from J, with 8 bases in between. Germline V gene sequence: CDR1 SNHLY, CDR2 FYNNEI. The CDR3 totals 12 residues.

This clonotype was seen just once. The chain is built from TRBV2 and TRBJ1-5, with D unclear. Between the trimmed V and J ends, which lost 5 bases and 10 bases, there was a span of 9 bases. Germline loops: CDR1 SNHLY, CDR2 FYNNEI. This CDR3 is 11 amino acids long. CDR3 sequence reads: CASSSSGPQHF. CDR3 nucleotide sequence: TGTGCCAGCAGTTCCTCGGGTCCCCAGCATTTT.

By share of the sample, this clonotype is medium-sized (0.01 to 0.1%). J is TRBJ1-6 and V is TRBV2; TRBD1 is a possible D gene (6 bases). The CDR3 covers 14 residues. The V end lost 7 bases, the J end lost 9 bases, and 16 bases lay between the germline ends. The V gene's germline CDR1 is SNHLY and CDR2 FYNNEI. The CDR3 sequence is CASMGGLLGSPLHF. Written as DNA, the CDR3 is TGTGCCAGCATGGGGGGGCTACTAGGTTCACCCCTCCACTTT. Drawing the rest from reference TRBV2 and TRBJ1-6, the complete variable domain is EPEVTQTPSHQVTQMGQEVILRCVPISNHLYFYWYRQILGQKVEFLVSFYNNEISEKSEIFDDQFSVERPDGSNFTLKIRSTKLEDSAMYFCASMGGLLGSPLHFGNGTRLTVT.

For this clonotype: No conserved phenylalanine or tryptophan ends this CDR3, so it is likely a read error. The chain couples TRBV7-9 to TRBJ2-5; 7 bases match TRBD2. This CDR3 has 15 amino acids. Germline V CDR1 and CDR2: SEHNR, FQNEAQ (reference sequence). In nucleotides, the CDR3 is TGTGCTAGCAGCTTAAAGATGGGGGGGCAAGAGACCCAGTACTGC. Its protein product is CASSLKMGGQETQYC.

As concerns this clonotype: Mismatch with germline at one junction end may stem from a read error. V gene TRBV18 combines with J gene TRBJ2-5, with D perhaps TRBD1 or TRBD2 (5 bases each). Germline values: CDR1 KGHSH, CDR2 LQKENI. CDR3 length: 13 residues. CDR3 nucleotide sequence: TGTGCCAGCTTACCACCGGGACGAGAGACCCAGTACTTC. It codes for CASLPPGRETQYF.

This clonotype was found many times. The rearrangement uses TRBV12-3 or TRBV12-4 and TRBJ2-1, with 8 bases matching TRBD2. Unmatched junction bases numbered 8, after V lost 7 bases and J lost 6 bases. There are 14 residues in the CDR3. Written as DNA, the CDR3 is TGTGCCAGCACACAGCGGGAGAAGGGCAATGAGCAGTTCTTC. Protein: CASTQREKGNEQFF.

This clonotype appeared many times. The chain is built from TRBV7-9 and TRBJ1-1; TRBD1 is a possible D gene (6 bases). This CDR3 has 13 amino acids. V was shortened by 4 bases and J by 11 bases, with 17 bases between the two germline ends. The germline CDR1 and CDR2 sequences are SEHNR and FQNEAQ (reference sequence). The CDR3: CASSSIGGAVAFF. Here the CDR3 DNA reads TGTGCCAGCAGCTCGATTGGGGGGGCCGTGGCTTTCTTT.

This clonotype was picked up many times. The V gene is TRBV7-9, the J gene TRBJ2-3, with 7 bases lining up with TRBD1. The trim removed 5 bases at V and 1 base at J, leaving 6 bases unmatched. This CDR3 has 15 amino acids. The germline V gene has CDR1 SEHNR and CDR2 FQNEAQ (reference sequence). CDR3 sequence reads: CASSPGTAGTDTQYF. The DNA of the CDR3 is TGTGCCAGCAGCCCAGGGACAGCGGGCACAGATACGCAGTATTTT.

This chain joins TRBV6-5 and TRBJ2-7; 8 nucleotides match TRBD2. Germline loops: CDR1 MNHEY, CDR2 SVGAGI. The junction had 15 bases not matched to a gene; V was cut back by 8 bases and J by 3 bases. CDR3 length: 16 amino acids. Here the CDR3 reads CASVLGTGGGIYEQYV. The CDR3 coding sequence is TGTGCCAGCGTCCTAGGTACCGGGGGGGGGATCTACGAGCAGTACGTC.

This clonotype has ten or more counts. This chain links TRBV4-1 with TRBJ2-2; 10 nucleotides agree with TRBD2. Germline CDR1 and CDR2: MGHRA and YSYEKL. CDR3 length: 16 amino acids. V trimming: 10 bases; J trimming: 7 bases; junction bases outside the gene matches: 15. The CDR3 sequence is CANSEPGLARCGELFF. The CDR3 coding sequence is TGCGCCAACAGTGAACCGGGACTAGCGCGTTGCGGGGAGCTGTTTTTT.

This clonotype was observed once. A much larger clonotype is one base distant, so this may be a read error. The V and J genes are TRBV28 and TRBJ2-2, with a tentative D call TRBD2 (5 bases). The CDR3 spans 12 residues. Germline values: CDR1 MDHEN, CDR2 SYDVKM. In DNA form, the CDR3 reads TGTGCCAGTCTTGGATTGTCCGGGAAGCTGTTTTTT. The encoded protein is CASLGLSGKLFF.

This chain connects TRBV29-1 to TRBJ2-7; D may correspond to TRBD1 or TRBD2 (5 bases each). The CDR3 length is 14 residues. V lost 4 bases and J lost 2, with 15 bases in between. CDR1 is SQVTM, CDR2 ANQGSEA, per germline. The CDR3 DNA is TGCAGCGTTGCCCCGGGACCTGCGGCCTACGAGCAGTACGTC. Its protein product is CSVAPGPAAYEQYV.

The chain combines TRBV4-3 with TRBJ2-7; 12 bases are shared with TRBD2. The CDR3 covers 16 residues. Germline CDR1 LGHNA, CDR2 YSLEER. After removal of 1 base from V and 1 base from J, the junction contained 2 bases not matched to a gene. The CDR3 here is CASSQVLAGGSYEQYF. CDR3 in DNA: TGCGCCAGCAGCCAAGTGCTAGCGGGGGGGTCCTACGAGCAGTACTTC.

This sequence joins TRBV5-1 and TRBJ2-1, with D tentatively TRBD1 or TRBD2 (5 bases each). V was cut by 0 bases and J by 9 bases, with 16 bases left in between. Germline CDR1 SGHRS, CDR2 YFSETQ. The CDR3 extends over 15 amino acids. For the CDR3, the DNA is TGCGCCAGCAGCTTGGACAGGCGATCTAGCAGTGAGCAGTTCTTC. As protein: CASSLDRRSSSEQFF.

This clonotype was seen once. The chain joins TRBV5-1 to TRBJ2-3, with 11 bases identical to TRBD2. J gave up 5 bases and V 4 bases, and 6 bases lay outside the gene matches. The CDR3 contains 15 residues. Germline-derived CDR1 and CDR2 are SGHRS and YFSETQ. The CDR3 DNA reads TGCGCCAGCAGCGCCGGGACTAGCGGCGAAGATACGCAGTATTTT. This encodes CASSAGTSGEDTQYF. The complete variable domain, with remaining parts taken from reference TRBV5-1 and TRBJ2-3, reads KAGVTQTPRYLIKTRGQQVTLSCSPISGHRSVSWYQQTPGQGLQFLFEYFSETQRNKGNFPGRFSGRQFSNSRSEMNVSTLELGDSALYLCASSAGTSGEDTQYFGPGTRLTVL.

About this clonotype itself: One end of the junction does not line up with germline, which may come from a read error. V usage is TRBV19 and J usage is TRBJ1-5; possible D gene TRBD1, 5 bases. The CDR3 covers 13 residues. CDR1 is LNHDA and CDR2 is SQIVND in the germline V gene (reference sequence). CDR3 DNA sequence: TGTGCCAGTAGTATAGGGGGCAACCAGCCCCGGCATTTT. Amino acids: CASSIGGNQPRHF.

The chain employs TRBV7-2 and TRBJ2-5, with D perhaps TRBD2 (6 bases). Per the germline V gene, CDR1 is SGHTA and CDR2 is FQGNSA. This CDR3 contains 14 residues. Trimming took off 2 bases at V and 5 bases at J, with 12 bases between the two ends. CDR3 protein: CASSLMASEETQYF. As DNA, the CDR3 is TGTGCCAGCAGCTTAATGGCTAGCGAGGAGACCCAGTACTTC. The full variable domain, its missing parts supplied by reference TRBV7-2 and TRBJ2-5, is GAGVSQSPSNKVTEKGKDVELRCDPISGHTALYWYRQSLGQGLEFLIYFQGNSAPDKSGLPSDRFSAERTGGSVSTLTIQRTQQEDSAVYLCASSLMASEETQYFGPGTRLLVL.

CDR3 sequence (DNA): TGTGCCAGTAACCTAGACAGGGACGGGGAGCTGTTTTTT. Amino acids: CASNLDRDGELFF. The gene calls are TRBV19 and TRBJ2-2, with TRBD1 matching 7 bases. This CDR3 contains 13 residues. Germline V gene lookup returns CDR1 LNHDA and CDR2 SQIVND (reference sequence). Unmatched junction bases numbered 6, after V lost 7 bases and J lost 7 bases.

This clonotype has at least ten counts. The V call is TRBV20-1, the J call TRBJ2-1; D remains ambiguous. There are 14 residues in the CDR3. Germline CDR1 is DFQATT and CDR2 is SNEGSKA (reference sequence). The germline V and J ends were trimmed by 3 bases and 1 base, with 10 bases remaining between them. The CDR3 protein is CSASPGDSYNEQFF. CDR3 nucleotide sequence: TGCAGTGCTAGCCCAGGAGATTCCTACAATGAGCAGTTCTTC.

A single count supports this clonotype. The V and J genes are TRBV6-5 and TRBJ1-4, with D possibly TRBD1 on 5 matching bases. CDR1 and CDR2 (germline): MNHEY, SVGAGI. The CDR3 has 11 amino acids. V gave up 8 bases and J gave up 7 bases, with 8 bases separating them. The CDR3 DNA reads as TGTGCCAGCCGGGACGGTGAAAAACTGTTTTTT. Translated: CASRDGEKLFF.

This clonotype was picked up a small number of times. The CDR3 region has the DNA TGTGCCAGCAGCTTTATAAGCTCTGGAAACACCATATATTTT. This gives the protein CASSFISSGNTIYF. The chain recombines TRBV3-1 with TRBJ1-3; no reliable D call. V lost 5 bases, J lost 0 bases, and 8 bases lay in between. The CDR3 loop spans 14 amino acids. CDR1 is LGHDT and CDR2 is YNNKEL in the germline V gene (reference sequence).

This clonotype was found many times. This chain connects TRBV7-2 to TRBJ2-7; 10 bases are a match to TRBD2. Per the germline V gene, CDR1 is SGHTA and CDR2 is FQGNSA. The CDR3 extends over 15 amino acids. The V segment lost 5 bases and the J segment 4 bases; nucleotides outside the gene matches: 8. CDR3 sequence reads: CASSHTSGELYEQYF. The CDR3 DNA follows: TGTGCCAGCAGCCATACTAGCGGGGAGCTATACGAGCAGTACTTC.